This TCR beta chain is from a study of T-cell memory formation after mild COVID-19. Study overall: Most TCR clusters belonged to a single donor. Study-wide results and limits: Clones that contracted from day 15 to 85 were balanced CD4/CD8, while later expanders leaned CD4+. Pre-infection memory carried some responding clones, suggesting that cross-reactive memory joined.

The CDR3 totals 17 residues. The ends were cut back, 0 bases at V and 2 bases at J, with 12 bases in the middle. The germline V gene has CDR1 KGHDR and CDR2 SFDVKD. About this clonotype itself: Its antigen is unidentified.

5'RACE with constant-segment primers yielded barcoded, UMI-tagged TCR alpha and TCR beta cDNA libraries. In TCRdb, the 5' RACE reads were re-called with MiXCR into one record per CDR3 protein. The sample includes 450,000 to 650,000 distinct CDR3 sequences, roughly a fifth of them seen just once. Sequencing used PBMCs or a T cell subset sorted from them (not recorded which). V is TRBV24-1 and J is TRBJ2-2; tentatively, D is TRBD1 (6 bases). The clonotype comes from an adult woman who had mild COVID-19 (a few samples of this study predate the infection). Cell type and time point are not known. In DNA form, the CDR3 reads TGTGCCACCAGTGATTTGCACGGGACACGAAACACCGGGGAGCTGTTTTTT. Translated, it gives CATSDLHGTRNTGELFF.